What follows is one T cell receptor beta chain and its context. As yet, its antigen is unknown. The record originates from a study of vaccination effects on CD4 cells after COVID-19. Study overall: Every well got 2 million to 2.5 million PBMC, which were grown with about 10 IU/ml IL-2 and 9 to 10 ug/ml peptides.

The CDR3 runs to 15 residues. The germline V and J ends were trimmed by 5 bases and 8 bases, with 16 bases remaining between them. Germline assignment: CDR1 MDHEN and CDR2 SYDVKM. After roughly ten days in culture, the CD4+ T cells were isolated. Participants received two doses of either the BNT162b2 or mRNA-1273 vaccine. TCRdb's table, derived via immunoSEQ multiplex PCR, lists solely in-frame clones and lacks some. The data contain about 73,000 clones, about 73% of them seen just once; the ten biggest clones take up approximately 2.2%. Study outcomes and limitations: Healthy vaccinees had only 1 of 255 vaccine-induced clones cross-react with common cold coronaviruses. Both infection-induced and vaccine-induced clones contracted markedly at late post-vaccination timepoints.

The chain joins TRBV28 to TRBJ1-6; D possibly corresponds to TRBD1 (5 bases). The receptor's source is a human donor who received a COVID-19 vaccine. Specimen: CD4+ T cells from PBMCs cultured without peptide, collected after COVID-19 vaccination. The CDR3 DNA is TGTGCCAGCAGTACCCCCGATATAGGGGATTCACCCCTCCACTTT. The encoded protein is CASSTPDIGDSPLHF.